This TCR beta chain was retrieved from a study of beta chain features in type 1 diabetes. Expressed TCRB transcripts got sequenced, as all isolated RNA was reverse transcribed. The method was immunoSEQ multiplex PCR; TCRdb's version includes in-frame clones alone and lacks a portion of them. The profile covers about 650,000 clones, with around 12% appearing a single time and over 0.1% taken by the ten largest. On this clone itself: Its antigen is unknown.

Overall study results and limits: Type 1 diabetes patients had moderately but significantly shorter TCRB CDR3s in all four CD4+ subsets. Insertions at VDJ junctions were less frequent in type 1 diabetes patients. These patients also deleted more nucleotides at the same junctions.

CDR3 length: 15 residues. Germline V CDR1 and CDR2: KGHSH, LQKENI. V was cut by 3 bases and J by 0 bases, with 12 bases left in between. The chain joins TRBV18 to TRBJ2-7; no firm D call. The sequence was collected from a young man with type 1 diabetes. The sequencing sample was made of naive CD4+ T cells from blood. In DNA, the CDR3 is TGTGCCAGCTCACCCGACTTGACGGGCTCCTACGAGCAGTACTTC. This codes for CASSPDLTGSYEQYF. Full variable domain (outside the CDR3, taken from reference TRBV18 and TRBJ2-7): NAGVMQNPRHLVRRRGQEARLRCSPMKGHSHVYWYRQLPEEGLKFMVYLQKENIIDESGMPKERFSAEFPKEGPSILRIQQVVRGDSAAYFCASSPDLTGSYEQYFGPGTRLTVT.